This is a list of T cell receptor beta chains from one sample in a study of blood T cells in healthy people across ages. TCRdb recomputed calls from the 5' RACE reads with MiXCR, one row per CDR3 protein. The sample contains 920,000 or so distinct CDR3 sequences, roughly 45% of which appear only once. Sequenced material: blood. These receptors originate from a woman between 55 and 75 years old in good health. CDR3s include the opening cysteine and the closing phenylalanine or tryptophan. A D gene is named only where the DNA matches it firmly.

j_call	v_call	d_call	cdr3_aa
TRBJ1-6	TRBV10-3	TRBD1	CAIRDRDSPLHF
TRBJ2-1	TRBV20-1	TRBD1	CSARVQGNEQFF
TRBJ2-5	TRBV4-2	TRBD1	CASSHSTGGQETQYF
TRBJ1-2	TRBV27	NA	CASRPLGRNYGYTF
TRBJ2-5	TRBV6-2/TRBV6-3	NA	CASSAGLGGNEQYF
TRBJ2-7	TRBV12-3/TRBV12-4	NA	CASSQGGRGSEQYF
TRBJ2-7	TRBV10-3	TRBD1	CAISMTGGSYEQYF
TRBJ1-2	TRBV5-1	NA	CASSSAGRGGYTF
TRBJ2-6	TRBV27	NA	CASSIEKGVAGANVLTF
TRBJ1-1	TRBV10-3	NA	CAISDGRLTEAFF
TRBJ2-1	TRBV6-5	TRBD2	CASSYSLAGLGEQFF
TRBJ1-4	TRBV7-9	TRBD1	CASSSPQDRVEKLFF
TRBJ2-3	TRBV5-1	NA	CASRPPGLRTDTQYF
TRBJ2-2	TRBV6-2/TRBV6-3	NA	CANKGTTGELFF
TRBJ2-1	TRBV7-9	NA	CASTQVTEQFF
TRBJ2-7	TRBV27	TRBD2	CASSFSTSSTEQYF
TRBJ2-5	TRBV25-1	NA	CASSGPIQETQYF
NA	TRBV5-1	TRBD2	CASSLVRGGETQYF
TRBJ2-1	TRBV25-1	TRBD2	CASSWASGGPPGNEQFF
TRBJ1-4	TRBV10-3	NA	CAISAESEKLFF
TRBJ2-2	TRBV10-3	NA	CAISPHTGELFF
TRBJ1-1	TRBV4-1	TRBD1	CASSPQGALNTEAFF